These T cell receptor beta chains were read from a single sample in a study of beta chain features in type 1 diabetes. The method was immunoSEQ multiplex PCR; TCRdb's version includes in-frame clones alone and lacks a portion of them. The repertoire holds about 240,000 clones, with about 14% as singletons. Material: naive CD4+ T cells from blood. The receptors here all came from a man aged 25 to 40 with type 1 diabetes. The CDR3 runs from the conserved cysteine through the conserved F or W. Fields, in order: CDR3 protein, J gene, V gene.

cdr3_aa: CASSSGGSSYEQYF; j_call: TRBJ2-7; v_call: TRBV5-1
cdr3_aa: CSASYDNEQFF; j_call: TRBJ2-1; v_call: TRBV20-1
cdr3_aa: CASSLRTNTEAFF; j_call: TRBJ1-1; v_call: TRBV6-5
cdr3_aa: CASSTRPGREDF; j_call: TRBJ1-3; v_call: TRBV19
cdr3_aa: CASRASGRASYEQYF; j_call: TRBJ2-7; v_call: TRBV11-2
cdr3_aa: CAISAQGVAVNTEAFF; j_call: TRBJ1-1; v_call: TRBV10-3
cdr3_aa: CASSESTVQETQYF; j_call: TRBJ2-5; v_call: TRBV25-1
cdr3_aa: CASSEPSGRGETQYF; j_call: TRBJ2-5; v_call: TRBV25-1
cdr3_aa: CASSESQGDNQPQHF; j_call: TRBJ1-5; v_call: TRBV6-1
cdr3_aa: CASSPGMIYEQYF; j_call: TRBJ2-7; v_call: TRBV7-8
cdr3_aa: CASSQEVGGGYGYTF; j_call: TRBJ1-2; v_call: TRBV4-2
cdr3_aa: CASSSILAGVVEQYF; j_call: TRBJ2-7; v_call: TRBV10-1
cdr3_aa: CASSISGSTDTQYF; j_call: TRBJ2-3; v_call: TRBV19
cdr3_aa: CSGRSGSETQYF; j_call: TRBJ2-5; v_call: TRBV29-1